This T cell receptor (beta chain) was retrieved from a study of cytomegalovirus exposure and HLA in healthy donors. Study observations and caveats: Researchers reported in a later analysis that common viral pathogens appeared linked to several top clusters. Later, TCR association rates were found to vary by HLA locus, highest for DRB1 and lowest for HLA-C. Researchers left out some V segments, among them TRBV6-2 and TRBV6-3, as indistinguishable. The authors later linked a missense DCLRE1C variant to TCR beta V- and J-gene trimming.

The study ran its PCR with 60 Vbeta and 13 Jbeta primers. Method: immunoSEQ multiplex PCR; TCRdb's copy keeps in-frame clones and lacks some. The data contain some 130,000 clones, 70% to 85% of them singletons. A remark on this clone: Antigen: not known.

The CDR3 is 16 residues long. CDR1 and CDR2 (germline): SGHNT, YYREEE (reference sequence). V lost 0 bases to trimming and J lost 0 bases, with 10 bases between them. This TCR derives from a male donor in good health and CMV-seropositive. The rearrangement uses TRBV5-4 and TRBJ1-5; the D is unclear. The sequenced material came from PBMCs. CDR3 protein: CASSLGAPDSNQPQHF. The CDR3 DNA reads TGTGCCAGCAGCTTGGGGGCTCCGGATAGCAATCAGCCCCAGCATTTT.